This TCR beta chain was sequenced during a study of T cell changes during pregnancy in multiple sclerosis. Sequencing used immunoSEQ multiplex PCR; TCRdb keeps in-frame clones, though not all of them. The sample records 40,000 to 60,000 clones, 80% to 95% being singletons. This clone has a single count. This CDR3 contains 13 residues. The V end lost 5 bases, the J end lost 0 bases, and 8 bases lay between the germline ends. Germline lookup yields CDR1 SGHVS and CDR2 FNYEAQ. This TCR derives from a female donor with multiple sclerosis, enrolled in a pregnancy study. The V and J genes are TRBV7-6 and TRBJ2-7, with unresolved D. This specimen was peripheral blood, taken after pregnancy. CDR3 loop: CASSRATSYEQYF. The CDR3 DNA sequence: TGTGCCAGCAGCCGAGCGACCTCCTACGAGCAGTACTTC.